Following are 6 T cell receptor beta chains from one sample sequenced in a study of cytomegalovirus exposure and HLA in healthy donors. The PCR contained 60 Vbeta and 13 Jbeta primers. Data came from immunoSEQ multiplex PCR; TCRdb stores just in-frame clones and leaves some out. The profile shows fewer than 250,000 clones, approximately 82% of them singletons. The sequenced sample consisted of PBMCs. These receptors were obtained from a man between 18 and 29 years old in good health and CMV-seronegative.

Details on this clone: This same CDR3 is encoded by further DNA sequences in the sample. The CDR3 region is CASSLSSSGANVLTF. The CDR3 DNA reads as TGCGCCAGCAGCTTAAGCTCATCTGGGGCCAACGTCCTGACTTTC. The chain recombines TRBV5-1 with TRBJ2-6; D is undetermined. CDR1 is SGHRS, CDR2 YFSETQ, per germline. The CDR3 spans 15 residues. V was shortened by 2 bases and J by 1 base, with 7 bases between the two germline ends.

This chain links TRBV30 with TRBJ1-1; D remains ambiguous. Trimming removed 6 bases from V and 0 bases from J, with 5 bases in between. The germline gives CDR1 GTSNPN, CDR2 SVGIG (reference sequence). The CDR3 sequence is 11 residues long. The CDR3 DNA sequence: TGTGCCTGTAAAATGAACACTGAAGCTTTCTTT. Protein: CACKMNTEAFF.

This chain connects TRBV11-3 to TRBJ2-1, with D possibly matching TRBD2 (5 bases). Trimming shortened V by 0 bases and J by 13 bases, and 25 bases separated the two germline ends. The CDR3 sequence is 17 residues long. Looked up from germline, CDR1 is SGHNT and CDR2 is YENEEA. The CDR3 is CASSLDGEKPQLDRQFF. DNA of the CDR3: TGTGCCAGCAGCTTAGACGGGGAAAAACCACAGTTGGACCGACAGTTCTTC.

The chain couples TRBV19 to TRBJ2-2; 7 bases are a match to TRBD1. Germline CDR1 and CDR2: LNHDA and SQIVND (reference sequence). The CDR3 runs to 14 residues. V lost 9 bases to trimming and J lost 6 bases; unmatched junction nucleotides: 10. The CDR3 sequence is CASRLGGAAGELFF. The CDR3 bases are TGTGCCAGCCGGCTAGGGGGCGCCGCCGGGGAGCTGTTTTTT.

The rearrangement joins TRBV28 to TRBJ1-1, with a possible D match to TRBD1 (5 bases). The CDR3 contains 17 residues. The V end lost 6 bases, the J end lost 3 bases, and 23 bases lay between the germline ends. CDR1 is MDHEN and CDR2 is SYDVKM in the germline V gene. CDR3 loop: CASRSRLGGSGDTEAFF. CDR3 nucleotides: TGTGCCAGCAGATCTCGCTTGGGGGGGTCTGGGGACACTGAAGCTTTCTTT.

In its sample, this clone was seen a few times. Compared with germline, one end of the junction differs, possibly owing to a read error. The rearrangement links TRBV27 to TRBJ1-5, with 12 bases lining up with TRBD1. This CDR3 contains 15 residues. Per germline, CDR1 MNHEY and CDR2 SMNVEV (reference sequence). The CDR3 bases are TGTGCCAGCAGTTATGGGACAGGGGGCAAACAGCCCCAGCATTTT. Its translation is CASSYGTGGKQPQHF.